The 5 T cell receptor beta chains below come from one sample, sequenced in a study of human T cells and chemical hapten exposure. TCRdb re-derived calls from the RACE reads in MiXCR, one entry per CDR3 protein. This repertoire shows about 120,000 distinct CDR3 sequences, about 14% found once; its top ten account for roughly 2.8%. Time point given: pre-sensitization, week 0. Described treatment: therapeutic diphenylcyclopropenone sensitization with weekly scalp DPC. The input for sequencing was whole blood, taken in connection with sensitization to the hapten diphenylcyclopropenone (DPC). Receptors originate from a woman younger than 35 with alopecia areata. Some clones in this sample may be carry-over from other donors' samples.

The chain employs TRBV14 and TRBJ1-4; unclear D gene. Looked up from germline, CDR1 is SGHDN and CDR2 is FVKESK. The V end was cut by 3 bases, the J end by 4 bases, with 9 bases between. The CDR3 length is 14 residues. CDR3 amino acids: CASSHRRYNEKLFF. The CDR3 coding sequence is TGTGCCAGCAGCCACAGGAGGTATAATGAAAAACTGTTTTTT.

This clonotype has a count of ten or more. CDR3 residues: CASWEGDEAFF. CDR3 in DNA: TGTGCCAGCTGGGAGGGGGATGAAGCTTTCTTT. V is TRBV28 and J is TRBJ1-1; D is perhaps TRBD1 (6 bases). Germline V gene lookup returns CDR1 MDHEN and CDR2 SYDVKM. V was shortened by 8 bases and J by 7 bases, with 11 bases between the two germline ends. The CDR3 is 11 amino acids.

This clonotype was observed a few times. The chain is built from TRBV18 and TRBJ1-5; D is perhaps TRBD1 (6 bases). Germline V gene data show CDR1 as KGHSH and CDR2 as LQKENI. The CDR3 totals 15 residues. Trimming shortened V by 1 base and J by 5 bases, and 12 bases separated the two germline ends. CDR3 amino acids: CASSPQGGRDQPQHF. CDR3 nucleotide sequence: TGTGCCAGCTCACCACAAGGGGGAAGGGATCAGCCCCAGCATTTT.

This clonotype has just a few counts. The chain has TRBV12-5 and TRBJ2-1; 12 bases are a match to TRBD2. V was pared by 2 bases and J by 4 bases, with 9 bases of the junction left unmatched. The germline CDR1 and CDR2 sequences are LGHNT and FRNRAP. The length of the CDR3 is 18 residues. The CDR3 sequence: CASGLSTSGGPLYNEQFF. CDR3 DNA: TGTGCTAGTGGTTTGAGTACTAGCGGGGGGCCGCTATACAATGAGCAGTTCTTC.

This chain links TRBV20-1 with TRBJ1-1; TRBD1 matches 7 bases. V lost 0 bases and J lost 4; bases outside the gene matches: 8. Germline CDR1 DFQATT, CDR2 SNEGSKA (reference sequence). The CDR3 is made up of 15 amino acids. CDR3 in DNA: TGCAGTGCTAGAGATGCCGAGACAGGGCTCACTGAAGCTTTCTTT. This codes for CSARDAETGLTEAFF.